Listed below are T cell receptor beta chains from one sample, sequenced in a study of cytomegalovirus exposure and HLA in healthy donors. Data came from immunoSEQ multiplex PCR; TCRdb stores just in-frame clones and leaves some out. Of 200,000 to 300,000 clones in the sample, around 90% were seen once. The sequencing input was PBMCs. These receptors came from a woman aged 25 to 39 in good health and CMV-seronegative. CDR3s include the opening cysteine and the closing phenylalanine or tryptophan. The D gene is left open where the match is weak. Where a row states a size, it is once, few, many or the class of an expanded clone; other rows omit it.

V	J	size	D	DNA	CDR3
TRBV28	TRBJ2-1	once	TRBD2	TGTGCCAGCAGTTTTGGGACTACCCCGGACAATGAGCAGTTCTTC	CASSFGTTPDNEQFF
TRBV29-1	TRBJ2-3	.	.	TGCAGCGTGGACGAGCGGGTCGGCACAGATACGCAGTATTTT	CSVDERVGTDTQYF
TRBV5-1	TRBJ2-3	.	.	TGCGCCAGCAGCTTATCAGCGGGTATCACAGATACGCAGTATTTT	CASSLSAGITDTQYF
TRBV27	TRBJ2-7	.	TRBD2	TGTGCCAGCAGCCACCTAGAGGCTAGCGGGGCCTGGCTCTACGAGCAGTACTTC	CASSHLEASGAWLYEQYF
TRBV16	TRBJ2-1	.	TRBD2	TGTGCCAGCAGCCCCGGACTAGCGGGAGAGCAGTTCTTC	CASSPGLAGEQFF
TRBV2	TRBJ2-1	.	.	TGTGCCAGCAGGTCCTTCACGAGGCCCTTTTCTTACAATGAGCAGTTCTTC	CASRSFTRPFSYNEQFF
TRBV7-9	TRBJ2-5	.	.	TGTGCCAGCAGCTGGAAAGCTGGGGGGACCCAGTACTTC	CASSWKAGGTQYF
TRBV13	TRBJ2-7	.	TRBD2	TGTGCCAGCAGCCCCCGTCTGACTAGCGGGACTTACGAGCAGTACTTC	CASSPRLTSGTYEQYF
TRBV5-4	TRBJ2-7	.	.	TGTGCCAGCAGCTTGGGCGGGGGCGGCTACGAGCAGTACTTC	CASSLGGGGYEQYF
TRBV19	TRBJ1-2	.	.	TGTGCCACTAGGCACGCTGGCTACACCTTC	CATRHAGYTF
TRBV6-5	TRBJ2-7	.	TRBD1	TGTGCCAGCAGTCGGGACAGGTACTACGAGCAGTACTTC	CASSRDRYYEQYF
TRBV5-6	TRBJ2-7	.	TRBD1	TGTGCCAGCAGCCTCTTGACAGGGACGAGGTCCTACGAGCAGTACTTC	CASSLLTGTRSYEQYF
TRBV10-3	TRBJ2-7	.	.	TGTGCCATCAGTGAGCAGTCTAGAGACGAGCAGTACTTC	CAISEQSRDEQYF
TRBV9	TRBJ2-7	few	TRBD1	TGTGCCAGCAGCGTCACAGGGGGCTCCTACGAGCAGTACTTC	CASSVTGGSYEQYF
TRBV6-5	TRBJ1-1	once	TRBD1	TGTGCCAGCAGTTGGACAGGGGCTAACACTGAAGCTTTCTTT	CASSWTGANTEAFF
TRBV6-1	TRBJ2-7	.	TRBD1	TGTGCCAGCAGTGAAGCGCTCAGGGGGCTCTACGAGCAGTACTTC	CASSEALRGLYEQYF
TRBV5-6	TRBJ2-2	.	.	TGTGCCAGCAGCTTCCTTGGGACTGTAATTACCGGGGAGCTGTTTTTT	CASSFLGTVITGELFF
TRBV5-1	TRBJ2-7	.	TRBD2	TGCGCCAGCAGAACTAGCGGGAGTTACGAGCAGTACTTC	CASRTSGSYEQYF
TRBV19	TRBJ2-7	.	.	TGTGCCAGTAGTATTTTCGCAGGGGACTCCTACGAGCAGTACTTC	CASSIFAGDSYEQYF
TRBV28	TRBJ2-2	.	TRBD2	TGTGCCAGCAGTATCGAGGGACTAGCCGGGGCCGGGGAGCTGTTTTTT	CASSIEGLAGAGELFF
TRBV2	TRBJ2-1	.	.	TGTGCCAGCAGCTCGGAGGGGGTGCAGTTCTTC	CASSSEGVQFF
TRBV10-3	TRBJ1-3	.	.	TGTGCCATCAGTGAGAACGGGCGGACAGTTTCTGGAAACACCATATATTTT	CAISENGRTVSGNTIYF
TRBV2	TRBJ2-6	.	TRBD1	TGTGCCAGCACCTCCCACCCGGGACAGGCAGGCTCTGGGGCCAACGTCCTGACTTTC	CASTSHPGQAGSGANVLTF
TRBV12-5	TRBJ2-2	.	TRBD1	TGTGCTAGTGCCACGGGACAGGCGAACACCGGGGAGCTGTTTTTT	CASATGQANTGELFF
TRBV28	TRBJ1-4	.	TRBD1	TGTGCCAGCAGTTTAGTCGACAGGGGATCTCATGAAAAACTGTTTTTT	CASSLVDRGSHEKLFF
TRBV6-5	TRBJ2-7	.	.	TGTGCCAGCAGTTATGGACAGTTAGCCTACGAGCAGTACTTC	CASSYGQLAYEQYF
TRBV6-5	TRBJ2-5	.	.	TGTGCCAGCAGTTACTCGGGGGGGGCAGAGACCCAGTACTTC	CASSYSGGAETQYF
TRBV6-1	TRBJ2-7	.	TRBD1	TGTGCCAGCAGTGTCTCACGGACAGGGGGAATTTACGAGCAGTACTTC	CASSVSRTGGIYEQYF
TRBV19	TRBJ2-7	.	TRBD2	TGTGCCAGTAGTAAGGGACTAGCGGGGAATTACGAGCAGTACTTC	CASSKGLAGNYEQYF
TRBV7-7	TRBJ2-5	.	.	TGTGCCAGCAGCTTAATCCCAGGGGATGAGACCCAGTACTTC	CASSLIPGDETQYF
TRBV7-2	TRBJ2-5	.	.	TGTGCCAGCAGCTTAGAGTGGTTCCAGTACTTC	CASSLEWFQYF
TRBV28	TRBJ2-7	.	.	TGTGCCAGCACCGGCGGACACTCCTACGAGCAGTACTTC	CASTGGHSYEQYF
TRBV7-9	TRBJ1-2	once	TRBD1	TGTGCCAGCAGCTTAATCGGGGACAGTGCGGGCTACACCTTC	CASSLIGDSAGYTF